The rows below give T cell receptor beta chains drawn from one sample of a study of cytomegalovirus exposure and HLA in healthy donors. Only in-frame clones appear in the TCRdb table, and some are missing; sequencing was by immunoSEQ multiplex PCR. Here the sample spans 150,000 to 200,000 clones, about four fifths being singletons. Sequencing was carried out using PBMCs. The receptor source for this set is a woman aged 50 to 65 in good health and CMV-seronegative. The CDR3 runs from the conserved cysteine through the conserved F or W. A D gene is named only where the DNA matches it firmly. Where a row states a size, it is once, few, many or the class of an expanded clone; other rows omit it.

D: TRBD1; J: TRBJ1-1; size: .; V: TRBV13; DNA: TGTGCCAGCAGCTCTACGACAGGGCCGATGGCATGGGCGACCTACACTGAAGCTTTCTTT; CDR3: CASSSTTGPMAWATYTEAFF
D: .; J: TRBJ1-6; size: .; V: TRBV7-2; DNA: TGTGCCAGCAGCAACGCGGGAGCATATAATTCACCCCTCCACTTT; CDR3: CASSNAGAYNSPLHF
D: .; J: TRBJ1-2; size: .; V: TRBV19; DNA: TGTGCCAGTCATACAGGGCGGTCTAACTATGGCTACACCTTC; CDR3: CASHTGRSNYGYTF
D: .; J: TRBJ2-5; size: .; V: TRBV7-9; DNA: TGTGCCAGCAGCTTATCCCCAGGGGGGTACCAAGAGACCCAGTACTTC; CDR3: CASSLSPGGYQETQYF
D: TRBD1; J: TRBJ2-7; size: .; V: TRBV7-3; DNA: TGTGCCAGCAGCTCCCGTCGGGACAGGGAACTCTACGAGCAGTACTTC; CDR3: CASSSRRDRELYEQYF
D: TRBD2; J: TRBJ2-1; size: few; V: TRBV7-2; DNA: TGTGCCAGCAGCCCACGACTAGCCGATTCCTACAATGAGCAGTTCTTC; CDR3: CASSPRLADSYNEQFF
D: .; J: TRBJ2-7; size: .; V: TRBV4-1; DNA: TGCGCCAGCAGCCTAATTACAGGGTCGGCCTACGAGCAGTACTTC; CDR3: CASSLITGSAYEQYF
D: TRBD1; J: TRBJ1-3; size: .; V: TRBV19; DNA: TGTGCCAGTAGTATAGGTCGACAGGGATCGCAACAACTCTCTGGAAACACCATATATTTT; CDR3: CASSIGRQGSQQLSGNTIYF
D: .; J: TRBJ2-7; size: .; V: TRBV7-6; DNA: TGTGCCAGCAGCATCAGGTTCGGCGAGCAGTACTTC; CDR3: CASSIRFGEQYF
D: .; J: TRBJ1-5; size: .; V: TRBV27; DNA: TGTGCCAGCAGTTCGACAGGCGGGAGCAATCAGCCCCAGCATTTT; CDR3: CASSSTGGSNQPQHF
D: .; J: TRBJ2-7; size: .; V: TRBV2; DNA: TGTGCCAGCAGAGAGGATTTGGCGTCCTACGAGCAGTACTTC; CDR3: CASREDLASYEQYF
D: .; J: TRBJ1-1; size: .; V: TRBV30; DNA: TGTGCCTGGAGTTGGCAGGGGAACACTGAAGCTTTCTTT; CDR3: CAWSWQGNTEAFF
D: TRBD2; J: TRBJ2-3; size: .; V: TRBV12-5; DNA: TGTGCTAGTGGTTTCGCTAGCGGGATAACGCAGTATTTT; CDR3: CASGFASGITQYF
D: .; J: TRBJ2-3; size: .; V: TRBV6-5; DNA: TGTGCCACATCCGTGGGAGGCACAGATACGCAGTATTTT; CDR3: CATSVGGTDTQYF
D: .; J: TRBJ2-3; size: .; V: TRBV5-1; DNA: TGCGCCAGCAGCTTGATTGGCGGTAGCACAGATACGCAGTATTTT; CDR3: CASSLIGGSTDTQYF
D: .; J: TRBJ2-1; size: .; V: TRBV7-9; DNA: TGTGCCAGCAGCTTAGCTCCCGGGAGTGACAATGAGCAGTTCTTC; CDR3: CASSLAPGSDNEQFF
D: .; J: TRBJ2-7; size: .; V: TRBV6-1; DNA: TGTGCCAGCAGTGAAAAACACAGCAACGAGCAGTACTTC; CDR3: CASSEKHSNEQYF
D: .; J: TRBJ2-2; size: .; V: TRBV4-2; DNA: TGTGCCAGCAGCCAAGACAGGTCCGGGGAGCTGTTTTTT; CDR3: CASSQDRSGELFF
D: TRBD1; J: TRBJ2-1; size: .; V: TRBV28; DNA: TGTGCCAGCACGACACTCTACCGGGACAGGGGTGAGCAGTTCTTC; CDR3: CASTTLYRDRGEQFF
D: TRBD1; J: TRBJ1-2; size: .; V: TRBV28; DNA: TGTGCCAGCAGTTCCCCAAGGACAGGGAGCAACTATGGCTACACCTTC; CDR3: CASSSPRTGSNYGYTF
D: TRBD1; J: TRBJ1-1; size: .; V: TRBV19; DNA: TGTGCCAGTATCCCCGACGGGACAGTCTTGAACACTGAAGCTTTCTTT; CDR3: CASIPDGTVLNTEAFF
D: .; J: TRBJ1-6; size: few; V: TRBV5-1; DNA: TGCGCCAGCAGTGACAATCTAAATTCACCCCTCCACTTT; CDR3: CASSDNLNSPLHF